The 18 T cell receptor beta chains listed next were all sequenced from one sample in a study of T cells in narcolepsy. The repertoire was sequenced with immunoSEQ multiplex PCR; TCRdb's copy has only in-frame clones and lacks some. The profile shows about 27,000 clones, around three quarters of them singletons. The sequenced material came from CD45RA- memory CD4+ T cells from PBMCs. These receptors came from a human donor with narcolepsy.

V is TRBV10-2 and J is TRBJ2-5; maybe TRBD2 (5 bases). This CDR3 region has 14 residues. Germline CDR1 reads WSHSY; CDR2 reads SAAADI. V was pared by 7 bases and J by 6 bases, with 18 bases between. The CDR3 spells CASTPVDRGKTQYF. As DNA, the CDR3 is TGCGCCAGCACCCCCGTCGATCGGGGAAAGACCCAGTACTTC.

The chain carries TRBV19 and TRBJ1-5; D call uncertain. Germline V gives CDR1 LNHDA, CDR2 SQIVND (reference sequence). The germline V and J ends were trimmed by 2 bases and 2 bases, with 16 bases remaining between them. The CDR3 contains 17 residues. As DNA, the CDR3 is TGTGCCAGTAGTATACCGCGGGCCCTTGGGGGCAATCAGCCCCAGCATTTT. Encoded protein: CASSIPRALGGNQPQHF.

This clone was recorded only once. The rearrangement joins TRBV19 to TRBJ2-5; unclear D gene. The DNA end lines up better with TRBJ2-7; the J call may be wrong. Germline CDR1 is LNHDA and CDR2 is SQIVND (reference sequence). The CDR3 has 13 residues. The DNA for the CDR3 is TGTGCCAGTAGTATAGCGACCTCCTACGAGCAGTACTTC. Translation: CASSIATSYEQYF.

In DNA form, the CDR3 reads TGTGCCAGCAGTGGGAGGGGGTTCGCCAAAAACATTCAGTACTTC. This codes for CASSGRGFAKNIQYF. The gene calls are TRBV2 and TRBJ2-4, with D perhaps matching TRBD1 or TRBD2 (6 bases each). Trimming removed 4 bases at V and 1 base at J, with 11 bases between. The CDR3 runs 15 residues. CDR1 is SNHLY, CDR2 FYNNEI, per germline.

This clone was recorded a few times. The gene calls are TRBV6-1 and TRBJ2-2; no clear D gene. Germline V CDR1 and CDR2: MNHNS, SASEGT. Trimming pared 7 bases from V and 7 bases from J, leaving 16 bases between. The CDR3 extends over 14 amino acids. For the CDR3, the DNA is TGTGCCAGCACCGCCCGGGTTGGTAGCGGGGAGCTGTTTTTT. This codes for CASTARVGSGELFF.

For the CDR3, the DNA is TGTGCCAGCAGCGTAGGGGACAGTAGCTATAACTATGGCTACACCTTC. Protein product: CASSVGDSSYNYGYTF. The chain is built from TRBV9 and TRBJ1-2, with TRBD1 identical over 7 bases. CDR1 is SGDLS, CDR2 YYNGEE, per germline. This CDR3 contains 16 residues. Losses at the gene ends were 0 bases for V and 1 base for J; bases not matched to a gene: 6.

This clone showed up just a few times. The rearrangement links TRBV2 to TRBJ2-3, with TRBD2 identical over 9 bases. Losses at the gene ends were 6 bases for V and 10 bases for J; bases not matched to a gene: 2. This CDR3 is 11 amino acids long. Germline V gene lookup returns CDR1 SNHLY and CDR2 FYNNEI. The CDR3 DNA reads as TGTGCCAGCAGGAGGACTAGCGCGCAGTATTTT. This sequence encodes CASRRTSAQYF.

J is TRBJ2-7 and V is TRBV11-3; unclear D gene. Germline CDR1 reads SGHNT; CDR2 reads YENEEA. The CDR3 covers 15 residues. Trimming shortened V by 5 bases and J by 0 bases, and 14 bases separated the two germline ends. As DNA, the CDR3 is TGTGCCAGCAGCCCCTCTGCCGGGTTCTCCTACGAGCAGTACTTC. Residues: CASSPSAGFSYEQYF.

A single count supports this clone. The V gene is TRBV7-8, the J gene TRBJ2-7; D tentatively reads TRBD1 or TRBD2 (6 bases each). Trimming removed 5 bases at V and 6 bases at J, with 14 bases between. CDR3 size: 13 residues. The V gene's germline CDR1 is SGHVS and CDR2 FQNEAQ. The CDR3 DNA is TGTGCCAGCAGCATTAAGGAGGGGGGCGAGCAGTACTTC. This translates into CASSIKEGGEQYF.

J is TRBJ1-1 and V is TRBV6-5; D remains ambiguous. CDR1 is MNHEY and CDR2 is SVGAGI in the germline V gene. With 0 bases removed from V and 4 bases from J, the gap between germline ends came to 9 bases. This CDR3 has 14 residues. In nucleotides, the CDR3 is TGTGCCAGCAGTTACTCTCCGGGAATCACTGAAGCTTTCTTT. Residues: CASSYSPGITEAFF.

CDR3 bases: TGTGCCAGCAGCCCCGACAGGGTAGGCTACACCTTC. Encoded protein: CASSPDRVGYTF. This chain connects TRBV7-8 to TRBJ1-2; 7 bases map to TRBD1. CDR3 length equals 12 residues. Trimming cost V 5 bases and J 8 bases; bases outside gene matches: 5. Germline CDR1 SGHVS, CDR2 FQNEAQ.

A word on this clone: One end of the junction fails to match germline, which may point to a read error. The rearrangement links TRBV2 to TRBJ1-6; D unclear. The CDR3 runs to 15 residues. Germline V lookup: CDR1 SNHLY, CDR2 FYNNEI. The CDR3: CASSESAGSNSPLHF. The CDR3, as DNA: TGTGCCAGCAGTGAAAGCGCAGGATCCAATTCGCCCCTCCACTTT.

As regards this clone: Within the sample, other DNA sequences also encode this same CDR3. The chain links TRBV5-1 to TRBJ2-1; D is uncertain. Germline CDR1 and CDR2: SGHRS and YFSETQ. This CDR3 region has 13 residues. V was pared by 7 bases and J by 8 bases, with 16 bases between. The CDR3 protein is CASGELPSDEQFF. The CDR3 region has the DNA TGCGCCAGCGGTGAACTGCCCAGTGATGAGCAGTTCTTC.

The CDR3 sequence is CASSPARGPGEKLFF. CDR3 bases: TGTGCCAGCTCACCTGCCAGGGGGCCAGGTGAAAAACTGTTTTTT. The chain is built from TRBV18 and TRBJ1-4; TRBD1 agrees at 8 bases. The CDR3 extends over 15 amino acids. Germline assignment: CDR1 KGHSH and CDR2 LQKENI. V gave up 3 bases and J gave up 7 bases; unmatched junction bases: 7.

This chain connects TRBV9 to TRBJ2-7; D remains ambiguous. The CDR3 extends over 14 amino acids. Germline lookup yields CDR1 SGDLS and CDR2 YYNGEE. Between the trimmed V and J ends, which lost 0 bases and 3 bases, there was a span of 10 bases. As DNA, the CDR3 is TGTGCCAGCAGCGTAGATGTGGGGATCTACGAGCAGTACTTC. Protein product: CASSVDVGIYEQYF.

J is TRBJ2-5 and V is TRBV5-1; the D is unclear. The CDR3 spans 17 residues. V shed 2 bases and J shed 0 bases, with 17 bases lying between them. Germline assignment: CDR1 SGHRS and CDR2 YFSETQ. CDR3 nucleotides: TGCGCCAGCAGCTTAAGAGGAAGGACGCCAAACCAAGAGACCCAGTACTTC. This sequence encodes CASSLRGRTPNQETQYF.

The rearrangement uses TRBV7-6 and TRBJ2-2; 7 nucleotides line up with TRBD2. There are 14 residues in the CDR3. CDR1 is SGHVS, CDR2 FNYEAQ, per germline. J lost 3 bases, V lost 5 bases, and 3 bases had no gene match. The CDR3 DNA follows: TGTGCCAGCAGCCCCGGGGGGTACACCGGGGAGCTGTTTTTT. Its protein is CASSPGGYTGELFF.

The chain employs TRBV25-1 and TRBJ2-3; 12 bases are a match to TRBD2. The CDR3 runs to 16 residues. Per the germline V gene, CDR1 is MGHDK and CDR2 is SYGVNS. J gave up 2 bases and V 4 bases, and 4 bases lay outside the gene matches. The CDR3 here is CASSGASGGATDTQYF. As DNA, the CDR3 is TGTGCCAGCAGTGGTGCTAGCGGGGGGGCCACAGATACGCAGTATTTT.